This T cell receptor (beta chain) derives from a study of blood T cell repertoires in COVID-19. The data were produced by immunoSEQ multiplex PCR, yet TCRdb's version contains in-frame clones alone and is incomplete. The sample yields 100,000 or so clones, around four fifths seen once. This receptor was obtained from a woman aged 65 to 85 with acute or convalescent COVID-19. Sequenced: peripheral blood.

CDR3 bases: TGTGCCAGCAGCCCCGGGACTAGCGGGGGGGTAGAGACCCAGTACTTC. It encodes CASSPGTSGGVETQYF. This chain joins TRBV3-1 (or the pseudogene TRBV3-2) and TRBJ2-5; 16 bases fit TRBD2. Germline V gene sequence: CDR1 LGHDT, CDR2 YNNKEL (reference sequence). The CDR3 contains 16 residues. V shed 4 bases, J shed 4 bases, and the junction held 3 bases outside the gene matches.